This T cell receptor beta chain was observed in a study of blood T cell repertoires in COVID-19. The junction had 10 bases not matched to a gene; V was cut back by 8 bases and J by 8 bases. Germline lookup yields CDR1 MNHNY and CDR2 SVGAGI (reference sequence). The CDR3 is 14 residues long. TCRdb's copy holds only in-frame clones and misses some; the assay was immunoSEQ multiplex PCR. The table lists about 63,000 clones, 79% of them singletons. This clonotype was obtained from a human donor in a cohort sampled during active COVID-19. Sequenced sample: peripheral blood. This chain links TRBV6-6 with TRBJ2-3, with 10 bases matching TRBD2. In DNA, the CDR3 is TGTGCCAGCCAAGGAAGCGGGAGGGACGGTACGCAGTATTTT. Translated: CASQGSGRDGTQYF.